A selection of T cell receptor beta chains follows, all from one sample in a study of T cell responses to AZD1222 COVID-19 vaccine. Sequenced by immunoSEQ multiplex PCR; TCRdb stores in-frame clones only, minus some. The sample includes 150,000 or so clones, approximately 90% of them seen just once. The specimen comprised peripheral blood, sampled 28 days after the second AZD1222 dose. The receptors originated from an adult who received the AZD1222 COVID-19 vaccine. Each CDR3 is given with its conserved first and last residue. The D gene is left open where the match is weak. Only part of the rows carry a size: once, few, many, or a class if the clone is expanded.

V gene: TRBV27; D gene: .; J gene: TRBJ2-5; CDR3 length: 13; clone size: .; CDR3 DNA: TGTGCCAGCAGTTTATCGGGGCAAGAGACCCAGTACTTC; CDR3 protein: CASSLSGQETQYF
V gene: TRBV11-2; D gene: TRBD2; J gene: TRBJ2-3; CDR3 length: 17; clone size: .; CDR3 DNA: TGTGCCAGCAGCTTAGGATTTCAGGGACTAGCGGCAGATACGCAGTATTTT; CDR3 protein: CASSLGFQGLAADTQYF
V gene: TRBV18; D gene: .; J gene: TRBJ1-5; CDR3 length: 14; clone size: .; CDR3 DNA: TGTGCCAGCTCACCGGCACAGGGCAATCAGCCCCAGCATTTT; CDR3 protein: CASSPAQGNQPQHF
V gene: TRBV5-1; D gene: TRBD1; J gene: TRBJ2-7; CDR3 length: 15; clone size: .; CDR3 DNA: TGCGCCAGCAGCGTGGGACAGGGCTTAATCTACGAGCAGTACTTC; CDR3 protein: CASSVGQGLIYEQYF
V gene: TRBV7-7; D gene: .; J gene: TRBJ2-5; CDR3 length: 15; clone size: .; CDR3 DNA: TGTGCCAGCAGCTTAGTGGCAGGCCCCCAAGAGACCCAGTACTTC; CDR3 protein: CASSLVAGPQETQYF
V gene: TRBV6-4; D gene: .; J gene: TRBJ1-1; CDR3 length: 13; clone size: few; CDR3 DNA: TGTGCCAGCAGCGCGGGATTTGACACTGAAGCTTTCTTT; CDR3 protein: CASSAGFDTEAFF
V gene: TRBV20-1; D gene: TRBD2; J gene: TRBJ2-2; CDR3 length: 15; clone size: .; CDR3 DNA: TGCAGTGCTAGTTTAGCGGGGGGGCCCGACGGGGAGCTGTTTTTT; CDR3 protein: CSASLAGGPDGELFF
V gene: TRBV5-1; D gene: .; J gene: TRBJ1-6; CDR3 length: 16; clone size: .; CDR3 DNA: TGCGCCAGCAGCGTTCGAGGGTCAGAGTATAATTCACCCCTCCACTTT; CDR3 protein: CASSVRGSEYNSPLHF
V gene: TRBV12-3/TRBV12-4; D gene: .; J gene: TRBJ1-1; CDR3 length: 13; clone size: .; CDR3 DNA: TGTGCCAGCAGTAGCAGGGGAGGAACTGAAGCTTTCTTT; CDR3 protein: CASSSRGGTEAFF
V gene: TRBV7-2; D gene: .; J gene: TRBJ1-2; CDR3 length: 14; clone size: .; CDR3 DNA: TGTGCCAGCAGCGCACACCGGGACGGCTATGGCTACACCTTC; CDR3 protein: CASSAHRDGYGYTF
V gene: TRBV2; D gene: TRBD2; J gene: TRBJ2-5; CDR3 length: 11; clone size: .; CDR3 DNA: TGTGCCAGCAGTGAAAGGACTAGCGGCAACTTC; CDR3 protein: CASSERTSGNF
V gene: TRBV30; D gene: .; J gene: TRBJ2-7; CDR3 length: 15; clone size: .; CDR3 DNA: TGTGCGATGGACGGTGCGTTGGGGGTGTCCTACGAGCAGTACTTC; CDR3 protein: CAMDGALGVSYEQYF
V gene: TRBV19; D gene: .; J gene: TRBJ1-4; CDR3 length: 14; clone size: once; CDR3 DNA: TGTGCCAGCCGGCCAGAGCCAACTAATGAAAAACTGTTTTTT; CDR3 protein: CASRPEPTNEKLFF
V gene: TRBV2; D gene: TRBD1; J gene: TRBJ1-2; CDR3 length: 16; clone size: .; CDR3 DNA: TGTGCCAGCAGGAACCGGGACAGGGGTTCGTACTATGGCTACACCTTC; CDR3 protein: CASRNRDRGSYYGYTF
V gene: TRBV11-3; D gene: .; J gene: TRBJ1-1; CDR3 length: 15; clone size: .; CDR3 DNA: TGTGCCAGCAGCCCACCATGGGACCTTAACACTGAAGCTTTCTTT; CDR3 protein: CASSPPWDLNTEAFF